A selection of T cell receptor beta chains follows, all from one sample in a study of T cells in localized non-small cell lung cancer. Profiling relied on immunoSEQ multiplex PCR, and the TCRdb table lists in-frame clones only, not all of them. The sample has approximately 34,000 clones, just over 90% seen once; the top ten hold 7.9%. The specimen was peripheral blood, collected before any cancer treatment. These receptor sequences come from a female donor at least 60 years old with stage I lung adenocarcinoma. Both conserved end residues are part of each CDR3. The order of the fields is clone size, V gene, J gene, CDR3 protein. Expanded clones get a size class; other rows say once, few or many, or leave the size out.

NA	TRBV5-1	TRBJ1-1	CASSWDTSNTEAFF
NA	TRBV10-1	TRBJ2-1	CASTQQGAHEQFF
once	TRBV28	TRBJ1-1	CASTPGGRGRTEAFF
NA	TRBV2	TRBJ1-1	CASSVPDWNTEAFF
NA	TRBV11-2	TRBJ2-5	CASSYPNPGTGKETQYF
NA	TRBV2	TRBJ1-2	CASCILGQGADGYTF
NA	TRBV7-2	TRBJ2-1	CASSFTGESSGEQFF
NA	TRBV10-3	TRBJ1-2	CAISEPMERGYGYTF
NA	TRBV19	TRBJ2-5	CASSMGPGQGASRETQYF
NA	TRBV11-2	TRBJ2-6	CASSLAGGGAVSGANVLTF
NA	TRBV7-8	TRBJ2-5	CASSLGDRGGQETQYF
NA	TRBV19	TRBJ2-7	CASSIGPRDGGFYEQYF
NA	TRBV5-1	TRBJ2-5	CASSPRGWETQYF
NA	TRBV6-5	TRBJ2-1	CASSLSGKRQFF
NA	TRBV18	TRBJ1-2	CASSPPGSLAVVHTF
NA	TRBV25-1	TRBJ1-1	CASSVGPRHTEAFF
NA	TRBV29-1	TRBJ2-2	CSVEYEVSGELFF
NA	TRBV6-1	TRBJ2-5	CASTAQPQETQYF
NA	TRBV29-1	TRBJ1-5	CSTSDSNQPQHF
few	TRBV7-2	TRBJ2-1	CASSPIWGFHEQFF
NA	TRBV7-2	TRBJ1-1	CASSFLTGTEAFF
NA	TRBV4-3	TRBJ1-1	CASSQVVKNTEAFF
NA	TRBV7-2	TRBJ2-3	CASSPRTRSDTQYF